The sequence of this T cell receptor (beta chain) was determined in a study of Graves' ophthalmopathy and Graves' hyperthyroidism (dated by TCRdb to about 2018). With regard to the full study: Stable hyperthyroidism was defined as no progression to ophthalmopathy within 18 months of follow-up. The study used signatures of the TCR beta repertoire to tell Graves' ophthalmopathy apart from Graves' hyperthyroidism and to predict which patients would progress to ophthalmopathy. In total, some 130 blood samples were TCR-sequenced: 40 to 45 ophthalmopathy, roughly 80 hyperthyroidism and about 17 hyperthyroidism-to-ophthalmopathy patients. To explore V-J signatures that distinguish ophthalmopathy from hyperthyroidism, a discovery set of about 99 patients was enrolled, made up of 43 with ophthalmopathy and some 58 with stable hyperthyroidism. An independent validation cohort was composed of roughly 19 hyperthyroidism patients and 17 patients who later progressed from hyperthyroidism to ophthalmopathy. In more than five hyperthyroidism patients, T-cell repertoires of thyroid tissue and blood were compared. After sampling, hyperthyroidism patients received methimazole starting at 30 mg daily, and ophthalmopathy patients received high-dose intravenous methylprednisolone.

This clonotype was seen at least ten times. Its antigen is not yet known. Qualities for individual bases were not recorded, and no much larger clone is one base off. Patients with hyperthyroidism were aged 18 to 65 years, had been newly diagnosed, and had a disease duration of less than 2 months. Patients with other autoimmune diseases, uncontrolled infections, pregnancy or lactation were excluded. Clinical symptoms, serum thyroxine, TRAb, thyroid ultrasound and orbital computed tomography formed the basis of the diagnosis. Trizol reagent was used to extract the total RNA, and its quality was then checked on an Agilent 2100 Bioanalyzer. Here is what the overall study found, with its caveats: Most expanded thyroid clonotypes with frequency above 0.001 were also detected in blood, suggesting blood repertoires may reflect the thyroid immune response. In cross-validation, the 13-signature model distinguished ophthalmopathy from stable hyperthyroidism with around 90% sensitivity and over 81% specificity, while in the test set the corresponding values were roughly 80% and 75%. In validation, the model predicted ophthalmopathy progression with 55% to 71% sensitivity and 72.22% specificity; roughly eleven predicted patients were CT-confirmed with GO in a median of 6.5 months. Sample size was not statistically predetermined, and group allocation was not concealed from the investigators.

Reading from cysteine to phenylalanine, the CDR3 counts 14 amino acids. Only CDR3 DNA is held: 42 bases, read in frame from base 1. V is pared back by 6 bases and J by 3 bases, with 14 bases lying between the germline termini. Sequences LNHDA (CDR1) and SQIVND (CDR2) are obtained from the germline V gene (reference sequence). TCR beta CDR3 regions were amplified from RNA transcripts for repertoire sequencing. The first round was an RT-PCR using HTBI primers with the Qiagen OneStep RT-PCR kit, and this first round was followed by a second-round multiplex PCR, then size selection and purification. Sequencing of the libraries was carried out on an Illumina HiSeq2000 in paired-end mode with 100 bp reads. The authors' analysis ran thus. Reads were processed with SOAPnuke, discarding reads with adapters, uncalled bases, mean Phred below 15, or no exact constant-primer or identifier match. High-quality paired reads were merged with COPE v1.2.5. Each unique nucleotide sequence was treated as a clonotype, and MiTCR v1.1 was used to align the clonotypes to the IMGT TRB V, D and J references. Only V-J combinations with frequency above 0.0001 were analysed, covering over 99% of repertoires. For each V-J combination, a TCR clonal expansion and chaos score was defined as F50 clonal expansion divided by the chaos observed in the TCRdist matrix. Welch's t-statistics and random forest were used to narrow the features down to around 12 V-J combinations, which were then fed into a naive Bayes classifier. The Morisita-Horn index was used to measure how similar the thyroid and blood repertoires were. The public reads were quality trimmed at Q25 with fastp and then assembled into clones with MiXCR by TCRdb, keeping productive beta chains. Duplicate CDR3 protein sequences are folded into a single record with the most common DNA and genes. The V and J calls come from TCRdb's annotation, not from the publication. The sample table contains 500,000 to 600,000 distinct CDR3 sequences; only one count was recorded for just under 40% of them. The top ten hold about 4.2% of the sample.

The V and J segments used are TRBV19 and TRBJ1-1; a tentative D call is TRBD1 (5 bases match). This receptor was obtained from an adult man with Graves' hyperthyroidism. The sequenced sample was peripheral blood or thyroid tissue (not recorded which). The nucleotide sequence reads TGTGCCAGTAGATTCACAGGCTCGGACACTGAAGCTTTCTTT. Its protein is CASRFTGSDTEAFF.